This T cell receptor beta chain is from a study of blood T cells in healthy people across ages. The CDR3 is made up of 15 amino acids. The use of a sample-barcoded 5' primer and a J-beta primer mix characterized a second PCR of about 7 to 12 cycles. In TCRdb, the 5' RACE reads were re-called with MiXCR into one record per CDR3 protein. Of about 1,500,000 distinct CDR3 sequences in the sample, around 39% were seen once. The TCR comes from a woman under 30 in good health. Sequencing was done on a sample of blood. V gene TRBV21-1 combines with J gene TRBJ1-1. TRBV21-1 is a known pseudogene. CDR3 region: CASSKWAWAGTEAFF. The CDR3 bases are TGTGCCAGCAGCAAATGGGCCTGGGCCGGCACTGAAGCTTTCTTT.